One and the same sample provided the 14 T cell receptor beta chains below, sequenced in a study of post-analysis software for immune sequencing data. Their recognized antigens are unknown. Findings of the study overall: Controls showed lower frequencies than patients for a few TRBV segments, and TRBV5-6, TRBV5-1 and TRBV20-1 were among these.

TCR beta cDNA libraries included unique molecular identifiers. In TCRdb, the PCR reads were re-called with MiXCR into one record per CDR3 protein. Of about 200,000 distinct CDR3 sequences listed, 29% are singletons. Sequences were obtained from blood. The receptors shown here come from a girl under 18 with multiple sclerosis.

The J gene is TRBJ2-3, the V gene TRBV3-1, with D unclear. V was shortened by 0 bases and J by 1 base, with 5 bases between the two germline ends. CDR1 LGHDT and CDR2 YNNKEL come from the germline V gene (reference sequence). This CDR3 has 14 residues. CDR3 coding DNA: TGTGCCAGCAGCCAAGACGAGGGCACAGATACGCAGTATTTT. Amino acid sequence: CASSQDEGTDTQYF.

A note on this clonotype: A much larger clone differs by one base, so this may be a read error. The chain employs TRBV24-1 and TRBJ1-2; possibly TRBD1 for D (5 bases). The CDR3 runs to 12 residues. From germline, CDR1 is KGHDR and CDR2 SFDVKD. CDR3 coding DNA: TGTGCCGCCAGTGATCACTTGACAGTCTACACCTTC. Translation gives CAASDHLTVYTF.

CDR3 sequence (DNA): TGCGCCAGCAGCTTTGAAAAGCCCCTCTATGGCTACACCTTC. Amino acids: CASSFEKPLYGYTF. This chain connects TRBV5-1 to TRBJ1-2, with unresolved D. Germline lookup yields CDR1 SGHRS and CDR2 YFSETQ. This CDR3 contains 14 residues. The ends were cut back, 2 bases at V and 4 bases at J, with 12 bases in the middle.

With regard to this clonotype: A much larger clone is a single base away; this may be a read error. The gene calls are TRBV6-2 or TRBV6-3 and TRBJ2-1; D may be TRBD1 (6 bases). This CDR3 is 16 amino acids long. Germline V gene data show CDR1 as MNHEY and CDR2 as SVGEGT. Here the CDR3 DNA reads TGTGCCTGCAGCCAACTCTTACAGGGCCTCTACAATGAGCAGTTCTTC. Translating it yields CACSQLLQGLYNEQFF.

J is TRBJ1-1 and V is TRBV24-1; no firm D call. Germline assignment: CDR1 KGHDR and CDR2 SFDVKD. Trimming took 4 bases from V and 2 from J, leaving 16 bases between them. This CDR3 region has 16 residues. The CDR3 protein is CATSDSAGVGNTEAFF. As DNA, the CDR3 is TGTGCCACCAGTGACTCGGCCGGGGTGGGAAACACTGAAGCTTTCTTT.

This clonotype was counted ten times or more. The V call is TRBV20-1, the J call TRBJ2-7; 10 bases are shared with TRBD2. The CDR3 covers 15 residues. With V trimmed by 2 bases and J by 4 bases, 8 bases remained unmatched. Germline lookup yields CDR1 DFQATT and CDR2 SNEGSKA (reference sequence). This chain's CDR3 is CSARKPSGSTYEQYF. The DNA of the CDR3 is TGCAGTGCTAGAAAACCTAGCGGGAGTACGTACGAGCAGTACTTC.

In its sample, this clonotype was seen many times. The rearrangement joins TRBV29-1 to TRBJ2-1, with D tentatively TRBD1 (6 bases). Trimming shortened V by 3 bases and J by 4 bases, and 16 bases separated the two germline ends. The CDR3 is 15 amino acids. Looked up from germline, CDR1 is SQVTM and CDR2 is ANQGSEA. The CDR3: CSVEGRDTQYNEQFF. As DNA, the CDR3 is TGCAGCGTTGAGGGAAGGGACACCCAATACAATGAGCAGTTCTTC.

This clonotype was counted at least ten times. This CDR3 is CASSRKGEQFF. Written as DNA, the CDR3 is TGTGCCAGCTCTAGGAAGGGTGAGCAGTTCTTC. This chain uses TRBV7-9 with TRBJ2-1; D unclear. V dropped 8 bases and J dropped 9 bases, with 11 bases sitting between them. Germline V gene data show CDR1 as SEHNR and CDR2 as FQNEAQ (reference sequence). This CDR3 spans 11 amino acids. Filled out from reference TRBV7-9 and TRBJ2-1, the complete variable domain reads DTGVSQNPRHKITKRGQNVTFRCDPISEHNRLYWYRQTLGQGPEFLTYFQNEAQLEKSRLLSDRFSAERPKGSFSTLEIQRTEQGDSAMYLCASSRKGEQFFGPGTRLTVL.

This sequence joins TRBV3-1 and TRBJ2-1; either TRBD1 or TRBD2 may supply D (5 bases each). The CDR3 consists of 17 residues. Germline-derived CDR1 and CDR2 are LGHDT and YNNKEL (reference sequence). V lost 4 bases, J lost 4 bases, and 20 bases lay in between. The CDR3 DNA follows: TGTGCCAGCAGCCTAGTACCCGGGACGCAAGGTTACAATGAGCAGTTCTTC. Its translation: CASSLVPGTQGYNEQFF.

This clonotype turned up a few times. The chain couples TRBV5-1 to TRBJ2-3, with a possible D match to TRBD1 (7 bases). This CDR3 has 16 amino acids. CDR1 and CDR2 (germline): SGHRS, YFSETQ. Trimming stripped 4 bases from V and 3 bases from J, with 18 bases between. In DNA, the CDR3 is TGCGCCAGCAGCCTCAGAGGGGGCGCGGGGACAGATACGCAGTATTTT. Its translation is CASSLRGGAGTDTQYF.

This clonotype was detected ten times or more. The V gene is TRBV28, the J gene TRBJ2-5, with D perhaps matching TRBD1 or TRBD2 (5 bases each). The CDR3 spans 13 residues. From germline, CDR1 is MDHEN and CDR2 SYDVKM. Trimming took 7 bases from V and 2 from J, leaving 11 bases between them. DNA of the CDR3: TGTGCCAGCACCTGGGGGAGTCAAGAGACCCAGTACTTC. Its translation is CASTWGSQETQYF.

This clonotype was picked up many times. J is TRBJ2-1 and V is TRBV10-3; 13 positions match TRBD2. Germline V gene data show CDR1 as ENHRY and CDR2 as SYGVKD. The CDR3 contains 16 residues. Losses at the gene ends were 6 bases for V and 7 bases for J; bases not matched to a gene: 9. The chain's CDR3 is CAIRNPGTSGTNEQFF. CDR3 sequence (DNA): TGTGCCATCAGGAACCCCGGGACTAGCGGGACAAATGAGCAGTTCTTC.

This clonotype was found once. A single base separates this from a much larger clone, so it may be a read error. The gene calls are TRBV13 and TRBJ2-1; D might be TRBD2 (7 bases). The CDR3 extends over 15 amino acids. Germline-derived CDR1 and CDR2 are PRHDT and FYEKMQ (reference sequence). In DNA, the CDR3 is TGTACCAGCAGCTTAAGGGGGAGGGCCTACAATGAGCAGTTCTTC. Its protein is CTSSLRGRAYNEQFF.

This clonotype came up many times. V gene TRBV5-6 combines with J gene TRBJ2-3; weak D call: TRBD2 (6 bases). The CDR3 extends over 15 amino acids. CDR1 is SGHDT and CDR2 is YYEEEE in the germline V gene. Trimming removed 4 bases from V and 3 bases from J, with 15 bases in between. For the CDR3, the DNA is TGTGCCAGCAGCGGGGGGTGGAGAAGTACAGATACGCAGTATTTT. It is translated as CASSGGWRSTDTQYF.